This paragraph covers one T cell receptor (beta chain) sequence. Other DNA sequences in this specimen translate into the identical CDR3. This entry belongs to a study of T cell responses to AZD1222 COVID-19 vaccine. Study summary: Pooled samples include second doses given at about 4 or 12 weeks.

Between the trimmed V and J ends, which lost 5 bases and 1 base, there was a span of 18 bases. Germline V CDR1 and CDR2: SGHAT, FQNNGV. This CDR3 comprises 16 residues. The protocol was immunoSEQ multiplex PCR, while the TCRdb copy is restricted to in-frame clones and leaves out a portion. The sample shows 170,000 or so clones, around 87% of them seen only once. J is TRBJ2-7 and V is TRBV11-2, with D unresolved. This material consisted of peripheral blood, taken on day 0 of AZD1222 vaccination. The TCR comes from an adult in good health. The CDR3, as DNA: TGTGCCAGCAGCCCCCCCGGGCCCTATACATCCTACGAGCAGTACTTC. Translated: CASSPPGPYTSYEQYF.